The rows below give T cell receptor beta chains drawn from one sample of a study of graft-versus-host responses after intestinal transplantation. Libraries were prepared by immunoSEQ multiplex PCR; TCRdb keeps only in-frame clonotypes and omits some of them. The sample consists of some 84,000 clones, roughly 80% of them appearing once. These receptors' antigens are unknown. Here the sequenced sample was unstimulated CD4+ T cells sorted from spleen or lymph node cells, taken before intestinal transplant. The receptors stem from a human donor who received an intestinal transplant. CDR3s include the opening cysteine and the closing phenylalanine or tryptophan. Each record gives: J gene, clone size, V gene, D gene, CDR3 DNA, CDR3 protein. D genes are given only for firm matches. For some rows the clone size is stated as once, few or many, or as a class when expanded; others skip it.

J gene: TRBJ2-6; clone size: once; V gene: TRBV28; D gene: NA; CDR3 DNA: TGTGCCAGCAGCGCTGGGGGGTCTGGGGCCAACGTCCTGACTTTC; CDR3 protein: CASSAGGSGANVLTF
J gene: TRBJ1-2; clone size: NA; V gene: TRBV30; D gene: NA; CDR3 DNA: TGTGCCTCCCCCCTACCTCAAGGCTACACCTTC; CDR3 protein: CASPLPQGYTF
J gene: TRBJ2-7; clone size: NA; V gene: TRBV28; D gene: TRBD1; CDR3 DNA: TGTGCCAACAACGAGACAGGGGCAACCTCCTACGAGCAGTACTTC; CDR3 protein: CANNETGATSYEQYF
J gene: TRBJ2-3; clone size: NA; V gene: TRBV30; D gene: NA; CDR3 DNA: TGTGCCTGGAGTGTACCCGCGGATACGCAGTATTTT; CDR3 protein: CAWSVPADTQYF
J gene: TRBJ2-1; clone size: NA; V gene: TRBV28; D gene: TRBD2; CDR3 DNA: TGTGCCAGCAGTTTACTAGCGGCCGCCTACAATGAGCAGTTCTTC; CDR3 protein: CASSLLAAAYNEQFF
J gene: TRBJ1-5; clone size: NA; V gene: TRBV30; D gene: TRBD1; CDR3 DNA: TGTGCCTGGAGTAGGGGACAGGGTCGGAATCAGCCCCAGCATTTT; CDR3 protein: CAWSRGQGRNQPQHF
J gene: TRBJ1-2; clone size: once; V gene: TRBV5-1; D gene: NA; CDR3 DNA: TGCGCCAGCAGCTTGGGTACCACTAAAAACTATGGCTACACCTTC; CDR3 protein: CASSLGTTKNYGYTF
J gene: TRBJ2-5; clone size: NA; V gene: TRBV7-3; D gene: TRBD1; CDR3 DNA: TGTGCCAGCAGCTTAGGCAGGGGGCAGACCCAGTACTTC; CDR3 protein: CASSLGRGQTQYF
J gene: TRBJ1-5; clone size: NA; V gene: TRBV15; D gene: NA; CDR3 DNA: TGTGCCACCAGAGGGGGTAATAGCAATCAGCCCCAGCATTTT; CDR3 protein: CATRGGNSNQPQHF
J gene: TRBJ1-6; clone size: NA; V gene: TRBV4-2; D gene: NA; CDR3 DNA: TGTGCCAGCAGCCCAAGAGGGCAGTTCCCCAATTCACCCCTCCACTTT; CDR3 protein: CASSPRGQFPNSPLHF
J gene: TRBJ2-1; clone size: NA; V gene: TRBV7-3; D gene: TRBD2; CDR3 DNA: TGTGCCAGCAGCGGGAGGGGAAGCTCCTACAATGAGCAGTTCTTC; CDR3 protein: CASSGRGSSYNEQFF
J gene: TRBJ2-5; clone size: NA; V gene: TRBV10-3; D gene: NA; CDR3 DNA: TGTGCCATCAGTGCGGGGGTAGAGACCCAGTACTTC; CDR3 protein: CAISAGVETQYF
J gene: TRBJ2-2; clone size: NA; V gene: TRBV10-3; D gene: TRBD2; CDR3 DNA: TGTGCCATCAGTGAACCTAGCGGGGGGCTCACCGGGGAGCTGTTTTTT; CDR3 protein: CAISEPSGGLTGELFF
J gene: TRBJ2-7; clone size: NA; V gene: TRBV28; D gene: TRBD2; CDR3 DNA: TGTGCCAGCACCCCTGGGACTAGCGGGAGAGGCGAGCAGTACTTC; CDR3 protein: CASTPGTSGRGEQYF
J gene: TRBJ1-5; clone size: NA; V gene: TRBV6-5; D gene: NA; CDR3 DNA: TGTGCCAGCAGTTGGTCAGGGAATCAGCCCCAGCATTTT; CDR3 protein: CASSWSGNQPQHF
J gene: TRBJ1-2; clone size: NA; V gene: TRBV6-5; D gene: TRBD1; CDR3 DNA: TGTGCCAGCGGGGAGAGACAGGGGGCGGTTGGCTACACCTTC; CDR3 protein: CASGERQGAVGYTF
J gene: TRBJ2-5; clone size: NA; V gene: TRBV4-1; D gene: TRBD2; CDR3 DNA: TGCGCCAGCAGCCAAGTGGTCCTAGCGGGAGTGGAGACCCAGTACTTC; CDR3 protein: CASSQVVLAGVETQYF
J gene: TRBJ1-6; clone size: NA; V gene: TRBV5-5; D gene: TRBD1; CDR3 DNA: TGTGCCAGCAGCCCGACAGGGGGCGCCTCACCCCTCCACTTT; CDR3 protein: CASSPTGGASPLHF
J gene: TRBJ2-5; clone size: NA; V gene: TRBV5-1; D gene: TRBD2; CDR3 DNA: TGCGCCAGCAGCTTAGGACTAGCTCCCGGGGAGACCCAGTACTTC; CDR3 protein: CASSLGLAPGETQYF
J gene: TRBJ1-2; clone size: NA; V gene: TRBV5-4; D gene: NA; CDR3 DNA: TGTGCCAGCAGCTTAAGAGAAAACTATGGCTACACCTTC; CDR3 protein: CASSLRENYGYTF
J gene: TRBJ2-5; clone size: once; V gene: TRBV20-1; D gene: NA; CDR3 DNA: TGCAGTGTTAAAGCTTCGGGGACCCAGTACTTC; CDR3 protein: CSVKASGTQYF
J gene: TRBJ1-1; clone size: once; V gene: TRBV7-9; D gene: NA; CDR3 DNA: TGTGCCAGCAGCCCCGGACAGACGAACACTGAAGCTTTCTTT; CDR3 protein: CASSPGQTNTEAFF
J gene: TRBJ2-5; clone size: NA; V gene: TRBV11-2; D gene: TRBD1; CDR3 DNA: TGTGCCAGCAGCCCGAGGGGGCCCGACCAGTACTTC; CDR3 protein: CASSPRGPDQYF
J gene: TRBJ1-1; clone size: once; V gene: TRBV19; D gene: TRBD1; CDR3 DNA: TGTGCCAGTAGTATGACAGGGCAGAACACTGAAGCTTTCTTT; CDR3 protein: CASSMTGQNTEAFF
J gene: TRBJ1-1; clone size: NA; V gene: TRBV11-3; D gene: NA; CDR3 DNA: TGTGCCAGCAGCTTAGGGGGAGGACATGAAGCTTTCTTT; CDR3 protein: CASSLGGGHEAFF
J gene: TRBJ1-2; clone size: NA; V gene: TRBV5-1; D gene: TRBD1; CDR3 DNA: TGCGCCAGCAGGGTGACCACAGGGGGCGACCATGGCTACACCTTC; CDR3 protein: CASRVTTGGDHGYTF
J gene: TRBJ2-1; clone size: once; V gene: TRBV9; D gene: NA; CDR3 DNA: TGTGCCAGCAACCGTGGAGGGACCGCGTTAAATGAGCAGTTCTTC; CDR3 protein: CASNRGGTALNEQFF
J gene: TRBJ1-2; clone size: NA; V gene: TRBV29-1; D gene: NA; CDR3 DNA: TGCAGCGTTGGGCCGAGTGGGGCCGGCTACACCTTC; CDR3 protein: CSVGPSGAGYTF
J gene: TRBJ2-7; clone size: few; V gene: TRBV18; D gene: NA; CDR3 DNA: TGTGCCAGCTCACCGAGACGAGAACAGGGCTACGAGCAGTACTTC; CDR3 protein: CASSPRREQGYEQYF
J gene: TRBJ1-5; clone size: NA; V gene: TRBV19; D gene: TRBD1; CDR3 DNA: TGTGCCAGTAGCTCGGACAGGGCTTATCAGCCCCAGCATTTT; CDR3 protein: CASSSDRAYQPQHF
J gene: TRBJ2-3; clone size: NA; V gene: TRBV2; D gene: NA; CDR3 DNA: TGTGCCAGCAGTGAAGCTCGCAGGGCTGGCACAGATACGCAGTATTTT; CDR3 protein: CASSEARRAGTDTQYF
J gene: TRBJ2-1; clone size: NA; V gene: TRBV2; D gene: TRBD2; CDR3 DNA: TGTGCCAGCAGCGGGGCGGGAGGGGTTCTTGGTGAGCAGTTCTTC; CDR3 protein: CASSGAGGVLGEQFF
J gene: TRBJ2-1; clone size: NA; V gene: TRBV7-9; D gene: TRBD2; CDR3 DNA: TGTGCCAGCAGGGGAACTAGCGGGTCAGGCAAGCAGTTCTTC; CDR3 protein: CASRGTSGSGKQFF
J gene: TRBJ1-1; clone size: NA; V gene: TRBV2; D gene: NA; CDR3 DNA: TGTGCCAGCAGATTTGAGGCGGGGAACACTGAAGCTTTCTTT; CDR3 protein: CASRFEAGNTEAFF
J gene: TRBJ2-7; clone size: NA; V gene: TRBV7-8; D gene: NA; CDR3 DNA: TGTGCCAGCAGCTCTACAGGGACCTCCTACGAGCAGTACTTC; CDR3 protein: CASSSTGTSYEQYF
J gene: TRBJ1-2; clone size: NA; V gene: TRBV28; D gene: NA; CDR3 DNA: TGTGCCAGCAGTTTATTAGGTGGGGCCTATGGCTACACCTTC; CDR3 protein: CASSLLGGAYGYTF
J gene: TRBJ2-5; clone size: NA; V gene: TRBV19; D gene: TRBD2; CDR3 DNA: TGTGCCAGTAAATTCGGGGGGTCGGAGACCCAGTACTTC; CDR3 protein: CASKFGGSETQYF
J gene: TRBJ1-6; clone size: NA; V gene: TRBV5-5; D gene: TRBD1; CDR3 DNA: TGTGCCAGCAGCAAGGGACAGGGGGCGGATTCACCCCTCCACTTT; CDR3 protein: CASSKGQGADSPLHF
J gene: TRBJ1-1; clone size: NA; V gene: TRBV5-1; D gene: NA; CDR3 DNA: TGCGCCAGCAGCTTGACTCCGGTCGAGGGCACTGAAGCTTTCTTT; CDR3 protein: CASSLTPVEGTEAFF
J gene: TRBJ1-3; clone size: NA; V gene: TRBV28; D gene: NA; CDR3 DNA: TGTGCCAGCAGTTTCGGGACACACGGAAACACCATATATTTT; CDR3 protein: CASSFGTHGNTIYF
J gene: TRBJ2-5; clone size: NA; V gene: TRBV7-2; D gene: NA; CDR3 DNA: TGTGCCAGCAGCTTAGAGGCAGGTTTTCACCAGACCCAGTACTTC; CDR3 protein: CASSLEAGFHQTQYF
J gene: TRBJ2-3; clone size: NA; V gene: TRBV4-2; D gene: NA; CDR3 DNA: TGTGCCAGCAGCCAAGATCGGCAGGGTACAGATACGCAGTATTTT; CDR3 protein: CASSQDRQGTDTQYF
J gene: TRBJ2-7; clone size: NA; V gene: TRBV7-3; D gene: TRBD2; CDR3 DNA: TGTGCCAGCAGCCATCTTAGACTAGCGGGAGGGGGTGAGCAGTACTTC; CDR3 protein: CASSHLRLAGGGEQYF
J gene: TRBJ2-3; clone size: NA; V gene: TRBV7-9; D gene: TRBD1; CDR3 DNA: TGTGCCAGCAGCCCCGCGCTGGGACAGATAAAATCAGATACGCAGTATTTT; CDR3 protein: CASSPALGQIKSDTQYF
J gene: TRBJ1-1; clone size: NA; V gene: TRBV4-2; D gene: NA; CDR3 DNA: TGTGCCAGCAGCCAAGACCCTCTGAACACTGAAGCTTTCTTT; CDR3 protein: CASSQDPLNTEAFF
J gene: TRBJ2-5; clone size: few; V gene: TRBV25-1; D gene: NA; CDR3 DNA: TGTGCCAGCAGTGAAGGGAGCAGGGCAGGGGAAGAGACCCAGTACTTC; CDR3 protein: CASSEGSRAGEETQYF
J gene: TRBJ2-5; clone size: NA; V gene: TRBV5-1; D gene: NA; CDR3 DNA: TGCGCCAGCAGCTTGGGATCGCAGGCGCAGACCCAGTACTTC; CDR3 protein: CASSLGSQAQTQYF